The present TCR beta chain was sequenced within a study of patients and donors after allogeneic stem cell transplantation. Losses at the gene ends were 4 bases for V and 10 bases for J; bases not matched to a gene: 1. Germline values: CDR1 MNHEY, CDR2 SVGAGI. This CDR3 is 11 amino acids long. TCRdb re-analysed the RT-PCR reads in MiXCR, keeping a single row per CDR3 protein. The sample lists hundreds of thousands of distinct CDR3 sequences; roughly 17% were seen once. This clonotype was observed a handful of times. Sequencing input: blood, either unsorted or a sorted T cell fraction (not recorded which). The rearrangement uses TRBV6-5 and TRBJ1-1, with 9 positions matching TRBD1. This receptor was identified in a human donor who was either an allogeneic HSCT recipient or a stem cell or donor lymphocyte infusion donor (not recorded which). It is not recorded whose cells these are; they may come from a transplant donor. The CDR3 nucleotides read TGTGCCAGCAGTTCGACAGGGGGAGCTTTCTTT. Translation gives CASSSTGGAFF.